This entry lists 5 T cell receptor beta chains sequenced from one sample in a study of shared clonotypes between healthy human individuals. Only in-frame clones appear in the TCRdb table, and some are missing; sequencing was by immunoSEQ multiplex PCR. The sample lists some 79,000 clones, about 61% occurring once. The specimen was memory CD8+ T cells sorted from blood. Subset here: CD45RO+ cells pooled with CCR7-negative TemRA cells. The receptors stem from a young man in good health.

The DNA of the CDR3 is TGTGCCAGCAGCGTCGGTGACTTGGTAGCCGGGGAGCTGTTTTTT. It specifies CASSVGDLVAGELFF. The chain joins TRBV9 to TRBJ2-2, with no clear D. The V and J ends lost 2 bases and 6 bases respectively, with 14 bases between them. The CDR3 spans 15 residues. Germline V gene sequence: CDR1 SGDLS, CDR2 YYNGEE.

The gene calls are TRBV6-1 and TRBJ1-1, with D unresolved. The germline V gene has CDR1 MNHNS and CDR2 SASEGT. This CDR3 region has 15 residues. V was trimmed by 5 bases and J by 1 base, leaving 14 bases between them. In DNA, the CDR3 is TGTGCCAGCAGTAAGGTCCTGTCTTCGAACACTGAAGCTTTCTTT. It codes for CASSKVLSSNTEAFF.

The chain carries TRBV11-3 and TRBJ2-1, with D perhaps given as TRBD1 or TRBD2 (5 bases each). V was trimmed by 5 bases and J by 11 bases, leaving 19 bases between them. Germline assignment: CDR1 SGHNT and CDR2 YENEEA. This CDR3 comprises 14 residues. The CDR3 DNA is TGTGCCAGCAGCCCCCGGGACCTGGATGGTAAGCAGTTCTTC. Its protein is CASSPRDLDGKQFF.

Here the CDR3 reads CSVHEQGAYTGELFF. For the CDR3, the DNA is TGCAGCGTTCACGAACAGGGGGCTTACACCGGGGAGCTGTTTTTT. The genes are TRBV29-1 and TRBJ2-2; 9 nucleotides line up with TRBD1. Losses at the gene ends were 5 bases for V and 3 bases for J; bases not matched to a gene: 7. Germline loops: CDR1 SQVTM, CDR2 ANQGSEA. The CDR3 has 15 amino acids.

In its sample, this clone was seen a few times. The chain has TRBV18 and TRBJ2-2; D is undetermined. This CDR3 region has 11 residues. The V gene lost 0 bases and the J gene lost 8 bases, with 1 base spanning the gap. Germline V CDR1 and CDR2: KGHSH, LQKENI. CDR3 protein: CASSPPGELFF. Here the CDR3 DNA reads TGTGCCAGCTCACCACCGGGGGAGCTGTTTTTT.